This T cell receptor beta chain was identified in a study of blood T cell repertoires in COVID-19. Across the study: Collection of acute and convalescent COVID-19 samples took place in the United States, Italy and Spain. PBMCs, B-cell-depleted T cells, or T cells were the source of the cDNA or gDNA that made up the material.

This clone came up a few times. The CDR3 runs to 17 residues. Germline V gives CDR1 SGHVS, CDR2 FNYEAQ. Trimming took off 5 bases at V and 1 base at J, with 19 bases between the two ends. The Seattle site enrolled patients during active infection and followed them longitudinally. As processed by the authors: Estimation of nucleated cell counts relied on the amplification of reference gene primers. Sequencing was performed with immunoSEQ multiplex PCR; in TCRdb, only in-frame clones are kept and a portion is missing. V, J and clone size reflect that table, while D and trimming were determined from the DNA. This table has roughly 15,000 clones, about 89% appearing once.

The chain employs TRBV7-6 and TRBJ2-3, with D perhaps TRBD2 (5 bases). This clonotype originated in a woman older than 75 with COVID-19, enrolled during active disease. Sequenced material: peripheral blood. The CDR3 region has the DNA TGTGCCAGCAGCCACGCCTGGGCGGGTCGGGGCACAGATACGCAGTATTTT. It codes for CASSHAWAGRGTDTQYF.